This T cell receptor beta chain originates from a study of blood T cell repertoires in COVID-19. Study context: Acute and convalescent COVID-19 samples came from the United States, Italy and Spain. From T cells, B-cell-depleted T cells, or PBMCs came the material, which was cDNA or gDNA.

Losses at the gene ends were 4 bases for V and 4 bases for J; bases not matched to a gene: 5. The V gene's germline CDR1 is SGHRS and CDR2 YFSETQ. This CDR3 contains 15 residues. Under the authors' procedure: Estimated nucleated cell counts came from reference gene primer amplification. Libraries were prepared by immunoSEQ multiplex PCR; TCRdb keeps only in-frame clonotypes and omits some of them. V, J and clone size are those of that table, while D and trimming were read from the DNA. The sample carries 150,000 to 200,000 clones, 80% to 85% recorded once. Participants reported their clinical history, and cohort assignment relied on those reports. This clone occurred a few times.

The rearrangement joins TRBV5-1 to TRBJ1-2; 12 nucleotides agree with TRBD1. Sequencing was performed on PBMCs or T cells enriched from blood (not recorded which). The source of this sequence is a woman in her sixties or seventies who had recovered from COVID-19. The CDR3 nucleotides read TGCGCCAGCAGCGCAGGGACAGGGGGCAGCTATGGCTACACCTTC. Amino acids: CASSAGTGGSYGYTF.